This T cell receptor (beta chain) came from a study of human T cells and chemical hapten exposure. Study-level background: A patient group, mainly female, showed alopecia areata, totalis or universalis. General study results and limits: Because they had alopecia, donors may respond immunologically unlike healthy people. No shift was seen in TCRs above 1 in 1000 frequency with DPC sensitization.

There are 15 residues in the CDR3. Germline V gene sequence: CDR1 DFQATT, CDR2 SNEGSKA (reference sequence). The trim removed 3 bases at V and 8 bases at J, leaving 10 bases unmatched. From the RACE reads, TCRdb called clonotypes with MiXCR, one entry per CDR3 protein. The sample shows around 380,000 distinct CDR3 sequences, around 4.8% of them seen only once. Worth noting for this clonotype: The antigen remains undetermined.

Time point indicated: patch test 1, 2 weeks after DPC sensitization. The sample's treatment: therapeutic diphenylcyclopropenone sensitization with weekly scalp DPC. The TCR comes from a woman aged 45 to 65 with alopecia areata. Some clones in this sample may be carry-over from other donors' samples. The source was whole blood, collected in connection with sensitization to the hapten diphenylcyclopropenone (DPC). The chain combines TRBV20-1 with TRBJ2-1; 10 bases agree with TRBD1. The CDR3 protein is CSASQGTGVLDEQFF. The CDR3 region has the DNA TGCAGTGCTAGTCAAGGGACAGGGGTATTGGATGAGCAGTTCTTC.